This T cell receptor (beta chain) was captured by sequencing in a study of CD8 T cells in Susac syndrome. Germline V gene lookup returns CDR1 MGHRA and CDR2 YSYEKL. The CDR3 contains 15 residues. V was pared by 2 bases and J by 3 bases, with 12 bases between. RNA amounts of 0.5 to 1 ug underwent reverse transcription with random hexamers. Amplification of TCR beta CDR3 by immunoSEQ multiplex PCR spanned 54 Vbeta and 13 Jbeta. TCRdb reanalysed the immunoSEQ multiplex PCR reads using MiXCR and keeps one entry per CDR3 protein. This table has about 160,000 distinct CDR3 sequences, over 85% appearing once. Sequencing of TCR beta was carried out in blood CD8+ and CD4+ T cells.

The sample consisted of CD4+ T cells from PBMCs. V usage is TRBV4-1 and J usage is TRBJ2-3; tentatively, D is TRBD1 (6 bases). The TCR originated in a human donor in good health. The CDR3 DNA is TGCGCCAGCAGCCAAAGCCAGGGGACAACAGATACGCAGTATTTT. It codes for CASSQSQGTTDTQYF.